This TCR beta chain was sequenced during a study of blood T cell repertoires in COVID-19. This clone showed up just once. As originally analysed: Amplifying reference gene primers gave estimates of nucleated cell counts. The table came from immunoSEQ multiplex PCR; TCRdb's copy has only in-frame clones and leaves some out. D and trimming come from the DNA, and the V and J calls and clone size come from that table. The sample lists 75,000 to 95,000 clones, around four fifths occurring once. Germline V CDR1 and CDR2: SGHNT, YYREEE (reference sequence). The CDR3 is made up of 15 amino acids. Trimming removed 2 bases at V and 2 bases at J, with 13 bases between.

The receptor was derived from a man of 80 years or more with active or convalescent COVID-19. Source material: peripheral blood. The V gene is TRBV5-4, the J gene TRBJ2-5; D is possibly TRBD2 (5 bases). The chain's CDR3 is CASSFDGLLQETQYF. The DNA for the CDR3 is TGTGCCAGCAGCTTTGACGGACTCCTTCAAGAGACCCAGTACTTC.